Here is one TCR beta chain with its context. Its target antigen remains unknown. No much larger clonotype is one base removed from it; base qualities were not supplied. These data are taken from a study of blood T cell repertoires in COVID-19 (dated by TCRdb to the early 2020s). At the level of the whole study: The collaborator samples originated in the United States, Italy and Spain and spanned the acute and convalescent phases of COVID-19. The prospective study material was composed of cDNA or gDNA derived from T cells, B-cell-depleted T cells, or PBMCs. The dataset comprised deeply sampled blood TCRbeta repertoires from subjects exposed to, actively infected with, or recovered from COVID-19. The repertoires were made available in a free public database intended to serve as a resource for research on the immune response to SARS-CoV-2. Samples came from the ongoing ImmuneRACE study (first 160 participants) plus 1,254 subjects from 6 global collaborators. The sample metadata nearly always contained a de-identified subject ID, COVID-19 status, age in years and sex. Where available, HLA class I and class II types were obtained from metadata supplied by the sample provider rather than from assay-based typing. The study at large found these results: The amount of clinical and demographic metadata varied by source and participant and was provided uncurated.

TCRbeta CDR3 regions were amplified from genomic DNA using the immunoSEQ Assay, a bias-controlled multiplex PCR. On the authors' methods: Within the assay, amplification of reference gene primers was used to estimate how many nucleated cells each sample contained. To quantify the absolute abundance of each unique TCRbeta CDR3 rearrangement, sequence reads were collapsed and filtered. For each sample, productive Simpson clonality was calculated as the square root of Simpson's diversity index over productive rearrangements. This is the immuneACCESS table as TCRdb keeps it, with only in-frame sequences that have V and J called. A part of the clones is gone; compared with another copy, unresolved V genes explain less than half, and the rest is unexplained. V, J and clone size are taken as reported in that table, and D and trimming were inferred from the DNA itself. This sample gives about 130,000 clones in total; about 89% of them show up just once. 10% to 12% of the sample is in the top ten clones.

Trimmed from V: 5 bases; trimmed from J: 4 bases; junction bases lacking a gene match: 6. In the germline V gene, CDR1 corresponds to SGHRS and CDR2 to YFSETQ. There are 14 amino acids in the CDR3, from cysteine to phenylalanine inclusive. Just the 42-base CDR3 DNA is kept, in frame starting at base 1. At one collaborating source in Seattle, patients were enrolled during active infection and were followed longitudinally through the course of disease. The collaborating institutions used their own protocols to collect whole blood in K2EDTA tubes. For TCRbeta analysis, collaborators shipped samples as frozen whole blood, isolated PBMCs, or DNA extracted from either of those sample types.

This TCR came from a woman in her seventies with COVID-19, enrolled during active disease. The sample consisted of peripheral blood. The rearrangement combines TRBV5-1 with TRBJ1-1, and TRBD1 matches 9 of the central bases. The DNA is TGCGCCAGCAGGTTAAGACAGGGGGGCACTGAAGCTTTCTTT. It translates as CASRLRQGGTEAFF.